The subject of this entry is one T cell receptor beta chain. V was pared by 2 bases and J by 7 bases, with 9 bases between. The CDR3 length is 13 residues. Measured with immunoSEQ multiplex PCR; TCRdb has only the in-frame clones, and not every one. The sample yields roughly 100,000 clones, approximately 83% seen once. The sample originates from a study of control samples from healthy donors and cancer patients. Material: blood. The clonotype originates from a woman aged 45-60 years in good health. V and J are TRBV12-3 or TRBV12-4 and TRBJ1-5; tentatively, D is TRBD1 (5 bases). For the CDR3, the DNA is TGTGCCAGCAGTTTACAGGGTGAACAGCCCCAGCATTTT. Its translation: CASSLQGEQPQHF.